Each of the 5 T cell receptor beta chains below was sequenced from the same sample in a study of blood T cell repertoires in COVID-19. Clones were read by immunoSEQ multiplex PCR, and TCRdb kept only the in-frame ones, dropping some. The data hold roughly 100,000 clones, with roughly 90% observed a single time. The material sequenced was peripheral blood. These receptors were collected from a woman aged 55-75 years with acute or convalescent COVID-19.

The chain links TRBV3-1 (or the pseudogene TRBV3-2) to TRBJ1-1; the D is unclear. The germline V gene has CDR1 LGHDT and CDR2 YNNKEL (reference sequence). The CDR3 sequence is 12 residues long. Trimming stripped 4 bases from V and 6 bases from J, with 9 bases between. CDR3: CASSPPEAEAFF. The CDR3 DNA is TGTGCCAGCAGCCCCCCAGAGGCTGAAGCTTTCTTT.

This sequence joins TRBV6-5 and TRBJ2-7, with TRBD2 matching over 14 bases. The CDR3 runs 15 residues. Germline V gene sequence: CDR1 MNHEY, CDR2 SVGAGI. The V gene end was trimmed by 6 bases and the J gene end by 2 bases; junction bases not matched to a gene: 3. CDR3 in amino acids: CASRETSGRAYEQYV. The CDR3 nucleotides read TGTGCCAGCAGGGAGACTAGCGGGAGGGCCTACGAGCAGTACGTC.

The CDR3 here is CAISESRQGSGYTF. CDR3 sequence (DNA): TGTGCCATCAGTGAGTCGAGACAGGGAAGTGGCTACACCTTC. J is TRBJ1-2 and V is TRBV10-3; TRBD1 agrees at 7 bases. The CDR3 loop spans 14 amino acids. Germline-derived CDR1 and CDR2 are ENHRY and SYGVKD. V gave up 0 bases and J gave up 7 bases; unmatched junction bases: 5.

The V call is TRBV4-1, the J call TRBJ1-5; D call uncertain. In germline, CDR1 is MGHRA, CDR2 YSYEKL. V was cut by 0 bases and J by 7 bases, with 13 bases left in between. The CDR3 loop spans 15 amino acids. The CDR3: CASSQELRLWQPQHF. CDR3 in DNA: TGCGCCAGCAGCCAAGAATTACGACTTTGGCAGCCCCAGCATTTT.

The CDR3 here is CAWSRQSNQPQHF. Here the CDR3 DNA reads TGTGCCTGGAGCCGACAGAGCAATCAGCCCCAGCATTTT. This chain joins TRBV30 and TRBJ1-5, with D possibly being TRBD1 (5 bases). This CDR3 is 13 amino acids long. CDR1 is GTSNPN, CDR2 SVGIG, per germline (reference sequence). V gave up 3 bases and J gave up 1 base, with 7 bases separating them.